Presented here are 3 T cell receptor gamma chains from one specimen sequenced in a study of gamma-delta chains in newborns, infants, children. TCRdb reran clone calling via CATT on the reads. The data hold 900 or so gamma-chain clones, with 70% observed a single time. The sample taken for sequencing was blood. The receptors were sampled from a child who was a newborn, infant or young child, either healthy, febrile or measles-vaccinated (not recorded which).

The chain recombines TRGV9 with TRGJP. Since TCRdb gives no J gene, matching the DNA to germline was used here to assign it. CDR3 size: 17 residues. The germline V gene encodes CDR1 GITISATS and CDR2 ISYDGTV (reference sequence). The V and J ends lost 2 bases and 4 bases, in that order; junction bases with no gene match: 5. The CDR3 sequence: CALWEDHQELGKKIKVF. The CDR3 DNA follows: TGTGCCTTGTGGGAGGACCACCAAGAGTTGGGCAAAAAAATCAAGGTATTT.

The V call is TRGV9, the J call TRGJ1 or TRGJ2. The CDR3 runs 13 residues. The junction had 3 bases not matched to a gene; V was cut back by 0 bases and J by 4 bases. Per germline, CDR1 GITISATS and CDR2 ISYDGTV (reference sequence). The CDR3 protein is CALWEVLYYKKLF. Written as DNA, the CDR3 is TGTGCCTTGTGGGAGGTGCTCTATTATAAGAAACTCTTT.

In regard to this clone: Other nucleotide sequences from this sample produce the same CDR3. This chain links TRGV9 with TRGJP. The J gene was not available in TCRdb and was assigned here by matching the DNA to germline segments. Germline values: CDR1 GITISATS, CDR2 ISYDGTV (reference sequence). The junction had 3 bases not matched to a gene; V was cut back by 0 bases and J by 7 bases. The length of the CDR3 is 16 residues. As DNA, the CDR3 is TGTGCCTTGTGGGAGGTGGGGGAGTTGGGCAAAAAAATCAAGGTATTT. This encodes CALWEVGELGKKIKVF.